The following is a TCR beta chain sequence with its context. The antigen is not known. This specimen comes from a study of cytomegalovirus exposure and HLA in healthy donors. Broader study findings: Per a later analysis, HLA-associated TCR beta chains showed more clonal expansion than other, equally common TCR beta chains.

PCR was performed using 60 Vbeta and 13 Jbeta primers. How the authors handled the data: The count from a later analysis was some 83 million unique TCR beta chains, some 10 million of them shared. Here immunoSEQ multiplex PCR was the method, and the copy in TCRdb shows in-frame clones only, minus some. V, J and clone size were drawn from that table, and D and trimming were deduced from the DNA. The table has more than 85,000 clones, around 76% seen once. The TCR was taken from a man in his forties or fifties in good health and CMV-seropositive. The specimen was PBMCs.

The CDR3, as DNA: TGCAGCGTTATGAAAAAACCCGACAACCCCTACGAGCAGTACTTC. Translating it yields CSVMKKPDNPYEQYF. V is TRBV29-1 and J is TRBJ2-7; no clear D gene. CDR1 is SQVTM and CDR2 is ANQGSEA in the germline V gene. CDR3 length: 15 residues. V lost 5 bases and J lost 2, with 19 bases in between.